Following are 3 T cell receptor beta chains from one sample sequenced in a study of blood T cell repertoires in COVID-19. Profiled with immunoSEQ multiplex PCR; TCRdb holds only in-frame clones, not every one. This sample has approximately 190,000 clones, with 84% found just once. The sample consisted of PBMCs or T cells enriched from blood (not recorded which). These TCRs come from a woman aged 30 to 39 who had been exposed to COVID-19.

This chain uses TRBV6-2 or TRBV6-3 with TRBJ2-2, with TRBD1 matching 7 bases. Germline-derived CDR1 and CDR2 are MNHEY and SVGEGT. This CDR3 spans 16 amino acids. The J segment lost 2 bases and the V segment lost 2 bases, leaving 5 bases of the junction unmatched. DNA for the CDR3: TGTGCCAGCAGTTACCTGCCAGGGGGTAACACCGGGGAGCTGTTTTTT. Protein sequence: CASSYLPGGNTGELFF.

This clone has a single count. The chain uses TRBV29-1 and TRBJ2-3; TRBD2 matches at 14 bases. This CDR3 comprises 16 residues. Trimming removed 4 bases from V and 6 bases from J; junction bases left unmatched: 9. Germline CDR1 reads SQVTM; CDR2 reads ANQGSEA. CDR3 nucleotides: TGCAGCGTTGCAGGGGGACTAGCGGGGGCCGGGGATACGCAGTATTTT. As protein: CSVAGGLAGAGDTQYF.

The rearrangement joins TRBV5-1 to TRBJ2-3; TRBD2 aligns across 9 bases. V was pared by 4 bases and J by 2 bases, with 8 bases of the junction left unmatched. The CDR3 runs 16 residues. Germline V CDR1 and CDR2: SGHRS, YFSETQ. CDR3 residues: CASSPIAGETTDTQYF. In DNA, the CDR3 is TGCGCCAGCAGCCCGATAGCGGGGGAGACCACAGATACGCAGTATTTT.